These 32 T cell receptor beta chains came from one sample sequenced in a study of blood T cell repertoires in COVID-19. Method: immunoSEQ multiplex PCR; TCRdb's copy keeps in-frame clones and lacks some. The sample lists roughly 120,000 clones, around 88% seen once, with about 1% in the top ten. The sample consisted of peripheral blood. These TCRs come from a woman aged 50 to 60 with active or convalescent COVID-19.

V is TRBV19 and J is TRBJ1-1; D possibly corresponds to TRBD1 (6 bases). This CDR3 has 13 amino acids. V shed 8 bases and J shed 5 bases, with 15 bases lying between them. The germline gives CDR1 LNHDA, CDR2 SQIVND (reference sequence). CDR3 bases: TGTGCCAGTCGGACAGTTGTAGGGACTGAAGCTTTCTTT. It translates to CASRTVVGTEAFF.

This clone was observed a single time. The J gene is TRBJ2-7, the V gene TRBV21-1; the table's D gene call, TRBD2, was not cross checked with the DNA. TRBV21-1 is recorded as a pseudogene. This CDR3 has 14 residues. CDR3 nucleotides: TGTGCCAGCAGCAAACTAGCGGGAGTTTACGAGCAGTACTTC. Translation: CASSKLAGVYEQYF.

This chain connects TRBV15 to TRBJ2-3; TRBD2 agrees at 11 bases. Germline V lookup: CDR1 LNHNV, CDR2 YYDKDF (reference sequence). V shed 1 base, J shed 6 bases, and the junction held 9 bases outside the gene matches. This CDR3 is built from 17 residues. The CDR3 DNA reads as TGTGCCACCAGCAGAGGAACTAGCGGGAGTAGCCCCGATACGCAGTATTTT. The encoded protein is CATSRGTSGSSPDTQYF. The whole variable domain, remainder taken from reference TRBV15 and TRBJ2-3, is DAMVIQNPRYQVTQFGKPVTLSCSQTLNHNVMYWYQQKSSQAPKLLFHYYDKDFNNEADTPDNFQSRRPNTSFCFLDIRSPGLGDTAMYLCATSRGTSGSSPDTQYFGPGTRLTVL.

The rearrangement joins TRBV5-1 to TRBJ2-6; tentative D call: TRBD1 (5 bases). Trimming left V 2 bases short and J 2 bases short, with 5 bases between. The CDR3 is 14 residues long. Per germline, CDR1 SGHRS and CDR2 YFSETQ. In DNA, the CDR3 is TGCGCCAGCAGCTTCAGGGCTGGGGCCAACGTCCTGACTTTC. Translating gives CASSFRAGANVLTF.

The chain carries TRBV6-5 and TRBJ2-7; 10 bases match TRBD2. From germline, CDR1 is MNHEY and CDR2 SVGAGI. V dropped 5 bases and J dropped 4; count of bases not matched to a gene: 5. CDR3 length equals 14 residues. This chain's CDR3 is CASSPAGGRYEQYF. The CDR3 DNA reads as TGTGCCAGCAGTCCAGCGGGAGGGAGATACGAGCAGTACTTC.

The J gene is TRBJ1-4, the V gene TRBV21-1; the listed D gene, TRBD1, was not tested against the DNA. TRBV21-1 is reported as a pseudogene. The CDR3 has 18 residues. The DNA for the CDR3 is TGTGCCAGCAGCAAAGATTTAGTCGACAGGGGGCTTAGCGAAAAACTGTTTTTT. Protein product: CASSKDLVDRGLSEKLFF.

The J gene is TRBJ1-6, the V gene TRBV12-3 or TRBV12-4; D gene ambiguous. The CDR3 is 13 residues long. Deletions cut 0 bases from V and 7 bases from J, with 4 bases between. CDR3 sequence: CASSLASNSPLHF. CDR3 nucleotide sequence: TGTGCCAGCAGTTTAGCGAGCAATTCACCCCTCCACTTT.

Turning to this clone: At the DNA level, this CDR3 is encoded by other sequences in the same sample as well. The chain couples TRBV9 to TRBJ1-1; D is uncertain. The germline V and J ends were trimmed by 0 bases and 0 bases, with 6 bases remaining between them. Germline assignment: CDR1 SGDLS and CDR2 YYNGEE. CDR3 length: 14 amino acids. Written as DNA, the CDR3 is TGTGCCAGCAGCGTAGGAGGGATGAACACTGAAGCTTTCTTT. Translating gives CASSVGGMNTEAFF.

This clone has a handful of counts. The rearrangement joins TRBV19 to TRBJ1-5; 8 bases match TRBD1. The germline CDR1 and CDR2 sequences are LNHDA and SQIVND (reference sequence). J was trimmed by 5 bases and V by 7 bases; bases with no gene match: 7. CDR3 length: 14 amino acids. The CDR3 DNA reads TGTGCCAGTAACGGTCCGACAGGGGATCAGCCCCAGCATTTT. Its protein is CASNGPTGDQPQHF.

The chain employs TRBV29-1 and TRBJ2-1; weak D call: TRBD1 (5 bases). Per germline, CDR1 SQVTM and CDR2 ANQGSEA. Trimming removed 0 bases at V and 10 bases at J, with 19 bases between. CDR3 length: 15 amino acids. The CDR3: CSVEDVSRGGREQFF. As DNA, the CDR3 is TGCAGCGTTGAAGATGTTTCTAGGGGTGGACGCGAGCAGTTCTTC.

This clone came up a few times. This rearrangement joins TRBV2 to TRBJ1-5, with D possibly being TRBD1 (6 bases). CDR3 length equals 14 residues. V lost 7 bases to trimming and J lost 8 bases, with 18 bases between them. Germline V gene sequence: CDR1 SNHLY, CDR2 FYNNEI. The CDR3 bases are TGTGCCAGCAACGTACAGGGTGGGGGAAAGCCCCAGCATTTT. Translation gives CASNVQGGGKPQHF.

This chain uses TRBV28 with TRBJ1-6, with a tentative D call TRBD1 (5 bases). Between the trimmed V and J ends, which lost 5 bases and 1 base, there was a span of 9 bases. Per germline, CDR1 MDHEN and CDR2 SYDVKM. This CDR3 is 15 amino acids long. Here the CDR3 reads CASSPRTSYNSPLHF. In DNA form, the CDR3 reads TGTGCCAGCAGTCCGAGGACATCCTATAATTCACCCCTCCACTTT. The full variable domain, in which reference TRBV28 and TRBJ1-6 provide the parts outside the CDR3, is DVKVTQSSRYLVKRTGEKVFLECVQDMDHENMFWYRQDPGLGLRLIYFSYDVKMKEKGDIPEGYSVSREKKERFSLILESASTNQTSMYLCASSPRTSYNSPLHFGNGTRLTVT.

V usage is TRBV7-9 and J usage is TRBJ2-7, with D possibly TRBD1 on 6 matching bases. The CDR3 has 18 residues. The germline V and J ends were trimmed by 8 bases and 7 bases, with 33 bases remaining between them. CDR1 and CDR2 (germline): SEHNR, FQNEAQ (reference sequence). CDR3 sequence: CASEYGIGAGAPLGEQYF. The CDR3 coding sequence is TGTGCCAGCGAATACGGGATTGGTGCAGGGGCACCGCTGGGGGAGCAGTACTTC. Full variable domain (rest looked up from reference TRBV7-9 and TRBJ2-7): DTGVSQNPRHKITKRGQNVTFRCDPISEHNRLYWYRQTLGQGPEFLTYFQNEAQLEKSRLLSDRFSAERPKGSFSTLEIQRTEQGDSAMYLCASEYGIGAGAPLGEQYFGPGTRLTVT.

The gene calls are TRBV5-4 and TRBJ2-1; 11 bases line up with TRBD2. This CDR3 contains 15 residues. Germline V gene sequence: CDR1 SGHNT, CDR2 YYREEE (reference sequence). V lost 2 bases and J lost 2; bases outside the gene matches: 0. Here the CDR3 reads CASSLLAGAYNEQFF. The CDR3 coding sequence is TGTGCCAGCAGCTTACTAGCGGGGGCCTACAATGAGCAGTTCTTC.

This chain joins TRBV7-2 and TRBJ1-5; a weak D match, TRBD1 (5 bases). Trimming took 1 base from V and 2 from J, leaving 12 bases between them. The CDR3 runs to 16 residues. CDR1 and CDR2 (germline): SGHTA, FQGNSA. Here the CDR3 reads CASSLEGLGGNQPQHF. The CDR3 coding sequence is TGTGCCAGCAGCTTAGAGGGCCTAGGGGGCAATCAGCCCCAGCATTTT.

Worth noting for this clone: At one end the junction does not follow the germline gene, possibly because of a read error. The chain employs TRBV7-7 and TRBJ2-5; the match to TRBD2 covers 13 bases. Germline CDR1 reads SSHAT; CDR2 reads FNYEAQ (reference sequence). The CDR3 has 15 residues. This chain's CDR3 is CASSLGLAGAETQYF. The CDR3 coding sequence is TGTGCTAGCAGCTTAGGACTAGCGGGAGCCGAGACCCAGTACTTC.

This clone was observed a single time. The rearrangement joins TRBV21-1 to TRBJ1-2; the table's D call of TRBD1 was not tested on the DNA. TRBV21-1 is deemed a pseudogene. The CDR3 runs to 22 residues. The CDR3 DNA sequence: TGTGCCAGCAGCAAAGGGGAAGACAGGGTTGGGAACACTGGACGATTTAACTATGGCTACACCTTC. Its protein product is CASSKGEDRVGNTGRFNYGYTF.

V gene TRBV15 combines with J gene TRBJ2-1; the D gene is possibly TRBD2 (6 bases). The CDR3 has 15 residues. Per germline, CDR1 LNHNV and CDR2 YYDKDF (reference sequence). V was shortened by 1 base and J by 7 bases, with 14 bases between the two germline ends. For the CDR3, the DNA is TGTGCCACCAGCAGAGCCCCGCGGGATATGAATGAGCAGTTCTTC. This gives the protein CATSRAPRDMNEQFF.

V gene TRBV5-6 combines with J gene TRBJ1-4; TRBD1 matches at 10 bases. Per the germline V gene, CDR1 is SGHDT and CDR2 is YYEEEE. This CDR3 is built from 15 residues. Unmatched junction bases numbered 5, after V lost 3 bases and J lost 6 bases. CDR3 loop: CASSSSGTGDEKLFF. Here the CDR3 DNA reads TGTGCCAGCAGCTCTTCCGGGACAGGGGATGAAAAACTGTTTTTT.

This clone was counted once. The chain links TRBV11-2 to TRBJ2-5; D not resolved. Trimming shortened V by 1 base and J by 5 bases, and 11 bases separated the two germline ends. The CDR3 runs to 14 residues. CDR1 and CDR2 from the germline V gene are SGHAT and FQNNGV. The CDR3 nucleotides read TGTGCCAGCAGCTTAGGAGGTCTCGGGGAGACCCAGTACTTC. Translated, it gives CASSLGGLGETQYF. The complete variable domain, with remaining parts taken from reference TRBV11-2 and TRBJ2-5, reads EAGVAQSPRYKIIEKRQSVAFWCNPISGHATLYWYQQILGQGPKLLIQFQNNGVVDDSQLPKDRFSAERLKGVDSTLKIQPAKLEDSAVYLCASSLGGLGETQYFGPGTRLLVL.

The V gene is TRBV7-9, the J gene TRBJ1-4; D is unresolved. Trimming shortened V by 7 bases and J by 0 bases, and 9 bases separated the two germline ends. Germline CDR1 reads SEHNR; CDR2 reads FQNEAQ (reference sequence). The CDR3 has 14 residues. CDR3 region: CASNEGATNEKLFF. As DNA, the CDR3 is TGTGCCAGCAATGAGGGTGCAACTAATGAAAAACTGTTTTTT.

The rearrangement joins TRBV24-1 to TRBJ1-4; D is perhaps TRBD1 (5 bases). Trimming cost V 3 bases and J 8 bases, with 15 bases left between them. Germline V gene data show CDR1 as KGHDR and CDR2 as SFDVKD. The CDR3 spans 15 residues. The CDR3 DNA is TGTGCCACCAGTGATCCCATTGGGGCCCCCGAAAAACTGTTTTTT. Protein sequence: CATSDPIGAPEKLFF.

This chain connects TRBV6-5 to TRBJ1-5; D may be TRBD1 (5 bases). The V and J ends lost 4 bases and 7 bases respectively, with 14 bases between them. Germline V gene sequence: CDR1 MNHEY, CDR2 SVGAGI. This CDR3 contains 14 residues. CDR3 region: CASSWDSTRQPQHF. In nucleotides, the CDR3 is TGTGCCAGCAGTTGGGACTCCACCCGGCAGCCCCAGCATTTT.

This clone is a singleton in its sample. The chain carries TRBV12-3 or TRBV12-4 and TRBJ1-1; possibly TRBD1 for D (6 bases). CDR3 size: 13 residues. Trimming pared 0 bases from V and 11 bases from J, leaving 13 bases between. In nucleotides, the CDR3 is TGTGCCAGCAGTTTAGCGTACGGGCAGGGGGCTTTCTTT. Translation: CASSLAYGQGAFF.

The J gene is TRBJ2-1, the V gene TRBV9; D may be TRBD1 (5 bases). Germline CDR1 reads SGDLS; CDR2 reads YYNGEE. V was shortened by 0 bases and J by 4 bases, with 23 bases between the two germline ends. The CDR3 loop spans 19 amino acids. CDR3 sequence reads: CASSVGVKDTYQWYNEQFF. Written as DNA, the CDR3 is TGTGCCAGCAGCGTAGGAGTCAAGGACACCTACCAATGGTACAATGAGCAGTTCTTC. Drawing the rest from reference TRBV9 and TRBJ2-1, the complete variable domain is DSGVTQTPKHLITATGQRVTLRCSPRSGDLSVYWYQQSLDQGLQFLIQYYNGEERAKGNILERFSAQQFPDLHSELNLSSLELGDSALYFCASSVGVKDTYQWYNEQFFGPGTRLTVL.

The chain carries TRBV15 and TRBJ2-1, with 8 bases lining up with TRBD2. Unmatched junction bases numbered 7, after V lost 9 bases and J lost 0 bases. The CDR3 runs to 15 residues. Germline V gene sequence: CDR1 LNHNV, CDR2 YYDKDF (reference sequence). The CDR3 coding sequence is TGTGCCACAGCGGGAGACCCGAGCTCCTACAATGAGCAGTTCTTC. It encodes CATAGDPSSYNEQFF.

This clone occurred once. The chain carries TRBV5-6 and TRBJ1-6, with 9 bases matching TRBD1. The J segment lost 6 bases and the V segment lost 5 bases, leaving 9 bases of the junction unmatched. Germline V gives CDR1 SGHDT, CDR2 YYEEEE. The CDR3 extends over 16 amino acids. CDR3 bases: TGTGCCAGCAGTATTCGGAGACAGGGGGGTAATTCACCCCTCCACTTT. Its protein is CASSIRRQGGNSPLHF.

The chain links TRBV7-6 to TRBJ2-7; 9 nucleotides line up with TRBD2. The V gene end was trimmed by 5 bases and the J gene end by 1 base; junction bases not matched to a gene: 6. This CDR3 contains 15 residues. Germline V lookup: CDR1 SGHVS, CDR2 FNYEAQ. Written as DNA, the CDR3 is TGTGCCAGCAGCCCCGGACTAGCGAGTTCCTACGAGCAGTACTTC. Its translation: CASSPGLASSYEQYF.

This chain connects TRBV7-8 to TRBJ2-7, with a possible D match to TRBD1 (8 bases). Germline V lookup: CDR1 SGHVS, CDR2 FQNEAQ. The CDR3 totals 15 residues. V gave up 5 bases and J gave up 0 bases, with 14 bases separating them. Written as DNA, the CDR3 is TGTGCCAGCAGCGTACAGGGGGGGAGCTCCTACGAGCAGTACTTC. Translating gives CASSVQGGSSYEQYF.

CDR3 sequence reads: CASTDPDRGRWNEQFF. The CDR3 DNA reads TGTGCCAGCACCGATCCGGACAGGGGGCGTTGGAATGAGCAGTTCTTC. The V and J genes are TRBV7-2 and TRBJ2-1; 11 bases match TRBD1. V trimming: 7 bases; J trimming: 7 bases; junction bases outside the gene matches: 12. Germline CDR1 and CDR2: SGHTA and FQGNSA. The CDR3 has 16 amino acids.

V is TRBV27 and J is TRBJ2-5; TRBD2 matches 12 bases. There are 15 residues in the CDR3. Germline CDR1 and CDR2: MNHEY and SMNVEV (reference sequence). Unmatched junction bases numbered 4, after V lost 3 bases and J lost 5 bases. The DNA for the CDR3 is TGTGCCAGCAGTTTTACTAGCGGGAGGCACGAGACCCAGTACTTC. This encodes CASSFTSGRHETQYF.

The rearrangement joins TRBV23-1 to TRBJ1-2; 7 bases map to TRBD1. TRBV23-1 falls under the ORF class, with uncertain function. CDR3 length: 17 amino acids. Trimming at V came to 4 bases and at J to 4 bases, leaving 15 bases not matched to a gene. The CDR3 reads CASSPKTDRARSYGYTF. The CDR3, as DNA: TGCGCCAGCAGTCCCAAAACCGACAGGGCCCGATCCTATGGCTACACCTTC.